This T cell receptor (beta chain) came from a study of CD8+ T cells in alopecia areata (dated by TCRdb to the late 2010s). Describing the broader study: The treated patients, all with moderate-to-severe alopecia areata, were enrolled in an open-label pilot trial of oral tofacitinib given at 5 to 10 mg twice daily. In humans, TCRbeta sequencing was performed on scalp tissue and on sorted CD4+ and CD8+ peripheral blood T cells from healthy controls and from patients with patchy or totalis/universalis alopecia areata. Biopsies were taken from tofacitinib-treated patients at baseline and at 4 and 24 weeks of treatment, and a later scalp biopsy was taken in several of the tofacitinib-treated patients. TCRbeta CDR3 regions were amplified by immunoSEQ multiplex PCR with 35 Vbeta forward and 13 Jbeta reverse primers. To study T cell clonal expansion in alopecia areata, the researchers applied high-throughput TCRbeta sequencing to both the C3H/HeJ mouse model and human patients. Patients received tofacitinib for 6 to 18 months and were then followed off drug for 6 months to check for delayed response and recurrence. Scalp clonality was compared among normal scalp (n=4), patchy alopecia areata scalp (n=8), and alopecia totalis/universalis scalp (n=8). RNA was extracted with the PAXgene miRNA kit for fixed scalp, the miRNeasy kit for PBMCs, and the RNeasy kit for mouse skin. Here is what the overall study found, with its caveats: Unlike mouse skin, where gammadelta T cells dominate, normal human skin contains resident alphabeta T cells that get sequenced too, which complicates analysis of the scalp TCR repertoire. Shared TCR sequences between patients were less evident than in mice, which may be partly attributable to HLA diversity in the patient population. Lesional scalp, especially in alopecia totalis/universalis, showed higher clonality and more expanded CD8+ clones than normal scalp, suggesting antigenic drive.

The library was obtained by the immunoSEQ multiplex PCR assay. For TCR sequencing, RNA was extracted from every sample and reverse transcribed into cDNA to serve as template. First-strand cDNA was synthesized with SuperScript III using a 2:1 mix of oligo-dT and random hexamers. A synthetic immune receptor repertoire was used to gauge amplification bias, and whatever bias remained was removed computationally. The study's processing was this. Raw reads were preprocessed for error removal, and CDR3 was defined according to IMGT conventions as running from the conserved cysteine to phenylalanine. Clonality was computed as 1 minus the Shannon entropy, with the entropy normalized by log2 of the number of productive unique TCRs. Scalp TCRbeta sequences were cross-referenced with sorted blood CD4 and CD8 repertoires so that the CD4 or CD8 identity of scalp clones could be inferred. Here the immuneACCESS table is served through TCRdb, limited to in-frame sequences with V and J called. Missing clones are a known gap in these copies; in checked studies unresolved V genes cover under half, and the rest lacks a known reason. Clone size and V and J calls were adopted from that table, with D and trimming inferred from the DNA. The sample contains around 140,000 clones, 80% to 90% of them found a single time. The ten largest make up about 16% of the sample.

Trimming takes 3 bases from V and 1 base from J, and the germline ends sit 14 bases apart. The germline V gene supplies CDR1 SGDLS and CDR2 YYNGEE. From the cysteine up to the phenylalanine, the CDR3 has a length of 16 residues. Only the CDR3 region is kept as DNA, spanning 48 bases read in frame from base 1. The time point label corresponds to: baseline before oral tofacitinib. From alopecia areata patients, peripheral blood was collected along with lesional scalp punch biopsies. PBMCs were isolated by density centrifugation and stained for CD3, CD4 and CD8, after which CD4+ and CD8+ T cells were sorted on a FACSAria. A word on this clone: Its antigen specificity is not known. The record has no base qualities; no much larger clone is one base away.

The chain uses TRBV9 and TRBJ1-5; the best D guess is TRBD1, with 5 bases matching. The specimen comprised CD8+ T cells sorted from blood, sampled at week 0. This clonotype was sampled from a human donor with alopecia areata. CDR3 loop: CASSGGGLGSNQPQHF. The DNA is as follows: TGTGCCAGCAGCGGGGGCGGGCTGGGCAGCAATCAGCCCCAGCATTTT.